The 15 T cell receptor beta chains below all came from one sample that was sequenced in a study of cytomegalovirus exposure and HLA in healthy donors. The repertoire was sequenced with immunoSEQ multiplex PCR; TCRdb's copy has only in-frame clones and lacks some. The sample lists roughly 60,000 clones, roughly 94% occurring once. Specimen: PBMCs. The receptors here all came from a man younger than 35 in good health and CMV-seronegative.

The chain has TRBV28 and TRBJ1-2; D possibly corresponds to TRBD1 (6 bases). V shed 5 bases and J shed 4 bases, with 17 bases lying between them. Looked up from germline, CDR1 is MDHEN and CDR2 is SYDVKM. This CDR3 has 15 amino acids. The CDR3 reads CASSQVDTGTYGYTF. The CDR3, as DNA: TGTGCCAGCAGTCAAGTTGATACAGGGACCTATGGCTACACCTTC.

This clone appeared a single time. The chain carries TRBV28 and TRBJ1-5, with a tentative D call TRBD1 (5 bases). Trimming pared 5 bases from V and 6 bases from J, leaving 17 bases between. Germline V gives CDR1 MDHEN, CDR2 SYDVKM. This CDR3 is 15 amino acids long. For the CDR3, the DNA is TGTGCCAGCAGTCCTGGGGGGGGAGGAGGTCAGCCCCAGCATTTT. Its translation: CASSPGGGGGQPQHF.

V gene TRBV7-2 combines with J gene TRBJ2-7, with TRBD1 as a possible D gene (5 bases). CDR1 SGHTA and CDR2 FQGNSA come from the germline V gene. CDR3 length: 14 amino acids. Trimming took 1 base from V and 4 from J, leaving 11 bases between them. This chain's CDR3 is CASSLDRSLYEQYF. The CDR3 region has the DNA TGTGCCAGCAGCTTAGACAGGTCCCTATACGAGCAGTACTTC.

The rearrangement uses TRBV19 and TRBJ2-5, with no clear D. Germline CDR1 is LNHDA and CDR2 is SQIVND (reference sequence). V lost 6 bases and J 5 bases, leaving 13 bases between the germline ends. The CDR3 is 13 amino acids. The CDR3 reads CASSLLEGETQYF. The CDR3 bases are TGTGCCAGTAGCTTGCTAGAAGGCGAGACCCAGTACTTC. Together with reference TRBV19 and TRBJ2-5, the CDR3 gives the full variable domain: DGGITQSPKYLFRKEGQNVTLSCEQNLNHDAMYWYRQDPGQGLRLIYYSQIVNDFQKGDIAEGYSVSREKKESFPLTVTSAQKNPTAFYLCASSLLEGETQYFGPGTRLLVL.

The V call is TRBV7-6, the J call TRBJ2-7; 9 nucleotides agree with TRBD1. This CDR3 is 13 amino acids long. V gave up 5 bases and J gave up 6 bases; unmatched junction bases: 5. CDR1 and CDR2 from the germline V gene are SGHVS and FNYEAQ. As DNA, the CDR3 is TGTGCCAGCAGCCGGGACAGGGCAAGCGAGCAGTACTTC. This encodes CASSRDRASEQYF. The complete variable domain, with remaining parts taken from reference TRBV7-6 and TRBJ2-7, reads GAGVSQSPRYKVTKRGQDVALRCDPISGHVSLYWYRQALGQGPEFLTYFNYEAQQDKSGLPNDRFSAERPEGSISTLTIQRTEQRDSAMYRCASSRDRASEQYFGPGTRLTVT.

J is TRBJ1-2 and V is TRBV4-2, with a weak D call TRBD1 (6 bases). The CDR3 contains 15 residues. Germline assignment: CDR1 LGHNA and CDR2 YNFKEQ. V lost 4 bases and J lost 4, with 16 bases in between. The CDR3 loop reads CASSLSWEGGYGYTF. In DNA form, the CDR3 reads TGTGCCAGCAGCCTATCTTGGGAGGGGGGCTATGGCTACACCTTC.

This chain links TRBV11-2 with TRBJ1-2; a possible D gene is TRBD1 (5 bases). V lost 1 base to trimming and J lost 6 bases, with 6 bases between them. CDR1 SGHAT and CDR2 FQNNGV come from the germline V gene. This CDR3 contains 12 residues. CDR3 region: CASSLVGDGYTF. CDR3 bases: TGTGCCAGCAGCTTAGTAGGGGATGGCTACACCTTC. The full variable domain, with the rest looked up from reference TRBV11-2 and TRBJ1-2, is EAGVAQSPRYKIIEKRQSVAFWCNPISGHATLYWYQQILGQGPKLLIQFQNNGVVDDSQLPKDRFSAERLKGVDSTLKIQPAKLEDSAVYLCASSLVGDGYTFGSGTRLTVV.

This clone was picked up one time. This sequence joins TRBV7-6 and TRBJ1-1; possibly TRBD1 for D (5 bases). Germline assignment: CDR1 SGHVS and CDR2 FNYEAQ. Trimming pared 4 bases from V and 1 base from J, leaving 10 bases between. The CDR3 runs to 14 residues. CDR3 coding DNA: TGTGCCAGCAGCTCGGGGGGAGGGAACACTGAAGCTTTCTTT. It is translated as CASSSGGGNTEAFF.

This chain uses TRBV30 with TRBJ2-7; TRBD1 matches at 8 bases. CDR1 is GTSNPN and CDR2 is SVGIG in the germline V gene (reference sequence). The CDR3 consists of 13 residues. The V gene end was trimmed by 4 bases and the J gene end by 7 bases; junction bases not matched to a gene: 9. In nucleotides, the CDR3 is TGTGCCTGGACCCAGGGGGCCTCTAAAGAGCAGTACTTC. Amino acids: CAWTQGASKEQYF.

V is TRBV7-8 and J is TRBJ2-2, with D uncertain. Germline-derived CDR1 and CDR2 are SGHVS and FQNEAQ. The V and J ends lost 3 bases and 1 base respectively, with 6 bases between them. CDR3 length: 14 amino acids. The CDR3 nucleotides are TGTGCCAGCAGCTTCAGAAGGAACACCGGGGAGCTGTTTTTT. It specifies CASSFRRNTGELFF.

This clone is a singleton in its sample. The genes are TRBV6-5 and TRBJ2-7, with no clear D. CDR1 and CDR2 (germline): MNHEY, SVGAGI. This CDR3 spans 14 amino acids. V was trimmed by 4 bases and J by 2 bases, leaving 12 bases between them. CDR3 bases: TGTGCCAGCAGTTTCCGCTCAGGCCCCTACGAGCAGTACTTC. This gives the protein CASSFRSGPYEQYF.

The chain couples TRBV5-1 to TRBJ2-1; no clear D. There are 15 residues in the CDR3. V lost 0 bases and J 0 bases, leaving 7 bases between the germline ends. Germline CDR1 and CDR2: SGHRS and YFSETQ. The CDR3 bases are TGCGCCAGCAGCTTGGCCGCTAGCTCCTACAATGAGCAGTTCTTC. Residues: CASSLAASSYNEQFF. The variable domain in full, with the rest retrieved from reference TRBV5-1 and TRBJ2-1, is KAGVTQTPRYLIKTRGQQVTLSCSPISGHRSVSWYQQTPGQGLQFLFEYFSETQRNKGNFPGRFSGRQFSNSRSEMNVSTLELGDSALYLCASSLAASSYNEQFFGPGTRLTVL.

The rearrangement links TRBV28 to TRBJ2-7, with 7 bases fitting TRBD1. Germline trimming cut 4 bases from V and 3 bases from J; bases unmatched to any gene: 9. This CDR3 has 15 amino acids. The germline gives CDR1 MDHEN, CDR2 SYDVKM. This chain's CDR3 is CASSSSGTESYEQYF. The CDR3 nucleotides read TGTGCCAGCAGTTCGTCTGGGACAGAAAGCTACGAGCAGTACTTC.

In its sample, this clone was seen once. The chain links TRBV5-6 to TRBJ2-1; a possible D gene is TRBD2 (6 bases). The CDR3 totals 15 residues. V was cut by 4 bases and J by 10 bases, with 21 bases left in between. Germline lookup yields CDR1 SGHDT and CDR2 YYEEEE. CDR3 sequence (DNA): TGTGCCAGCAGCCCTCCCCCGGGAGCCCGATCCGAGCAGTTCTTC. Protein sequence: CASSPPPGARSEQFF. Together with reference TRBV5-6 and TRBJ2-1, the CDR3 gives the full variable domain: DAGVTQSPTHLIKTRGQQVTLRCSPKSGHDTVSWYQQALGQGPQFIFQYYEEEERQRGNFPDRFSGHQFPNYSSELNVNALLLGDSALYLCASSPPPGARSEQFFGPGTRLTVL.

The rearrangement uses TRBV5-1 and TRBJ1-5; maybe TRBD1 (5 bases). V was pared by 4 bases and J by 1 base, with 9 bases between. This CDR3 has 14 residues. The germline V gene has CDR1 SGHRS and CDR2 YFSETQ. The CDR3 loop is CASSPGDSNQPQHF. In DNA, the CDR3 is TGCGCCAGCAGCCCGGGGGACAGCAATCAGCCCCAGCATTTT.